This TCR beta chain derives from a study of identifying expanded T cells in peripheral blood. Overall study results and limits: Technical replicates showed roughly 1.2 changed clones; roughly two weeks 15 to 20; four weeks 19. Approximately 2-week clone count variance significantly increased as total template count grew.

Healthy donors had no documented immune events, such as infections, while sampled. This CDR3 has 15 residues. Trimming removed 3 bases at V and 5 bases at J, with 13 bases between. Germline loops: CDR1 SNHLY, CDR2 FYNNEI. Notes on this clone: The target antigen is unknown.

Repertoires were generated with immunoSEQ multiplex PCR, while TCRdb's copy carries only in-frame clones and drops some. This sample carries about 100,000 clones, approximately 88% of them seen once, and the ten largest clones take more than 5.5%. This receptor was taken from a person aged 18 to 70 in good health. The genes are TRBV2 and TRBJ2-2, with D tentatively TRBD1 (6 bases). Sequenced sample: blood. The CDR3 reads CASSEIQGSTGELFF. The CDR3 region has the DNA TGTGCCAGCAGTGAGATTCAGGGGAGTACCGGGGAGCTGTTTTTT.